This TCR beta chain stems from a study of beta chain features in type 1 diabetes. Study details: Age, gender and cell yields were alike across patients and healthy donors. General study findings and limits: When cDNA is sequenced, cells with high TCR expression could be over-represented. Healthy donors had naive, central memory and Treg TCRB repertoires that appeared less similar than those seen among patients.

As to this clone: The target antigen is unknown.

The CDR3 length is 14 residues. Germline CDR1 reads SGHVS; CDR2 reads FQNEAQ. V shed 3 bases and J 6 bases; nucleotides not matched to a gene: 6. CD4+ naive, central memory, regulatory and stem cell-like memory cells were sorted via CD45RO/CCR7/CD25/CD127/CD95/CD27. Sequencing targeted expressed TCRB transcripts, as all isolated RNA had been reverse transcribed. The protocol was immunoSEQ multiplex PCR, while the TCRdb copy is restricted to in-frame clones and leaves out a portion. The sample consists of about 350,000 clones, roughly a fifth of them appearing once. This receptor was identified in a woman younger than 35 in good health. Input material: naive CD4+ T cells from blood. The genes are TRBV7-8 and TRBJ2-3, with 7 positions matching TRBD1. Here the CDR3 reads CASSLGTVLDTQYF. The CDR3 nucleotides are TGTGCCAGCAGCTTGGGGACAGTACTCGATACGCAGTATTTT. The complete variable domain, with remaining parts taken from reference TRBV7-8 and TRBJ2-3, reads GAGVSQSPRYKVAKRGQDVALRCDPISGHVSLFWYQQALGQGPEFLTYFQNEAQLDKSGLPSDRFFAERPEGSVSTLKIQRTQQEDSAVYLCASSLGTVLDTQYFGPGTRLTVL.